The rows below give T cell receptor beta chains drawn from one sample of a study of blood T cell repertoires in COVID-19. Clones were read by immunoSEQ multiplex PCR, and TCRdb kept only the in-frame ones, dropping some. The table shows about 280,000 clones, with around 84% occurring only once. Sequenced: PBMCs or T cells enriched from blood (not recorded which). The source is a man aged 40-49 years who had been exposed to COVID-19. Each CDR3 is given with its conserved first and last residue. D genes are given only for firm matches.

J,V,D,CDR3
TRBJ1-2,TRBV7-9,.,CASSYSGDGYTF
TRBJ2-3,TRBV21-1,.,CASSKKLEEDTQYF
TRBJ1-6,TRBV14,.,CASSQGTGGSPHF
TRBJ2-1,TRBV12-5,.,CASGAKRVTSYNEQFF
TRBJ2-5,TRBV29-1,.,CSAERGTGVQETQYF
TRBJ2-1,TRBV5-4,TRBD2,CASSLGVSGSYNEQFF
TRBJ2-5,TRBV11-3,.,CASSLGGSQETQYF
TRBJ1-6,TRBV3-1/TRBV3-2,TRBD1,CASSQYPPGQGIESPLHF
TRBJ2-7,TRBV25-1,TRBD2,CASAGRLAGVSPYEQYF
TRBJ2-7,TRBV7-8,TRBD1,CASSSQTGSSYEQYF
TRBJ1-1,TRBV29-1,.,CSVVGLDSRTTEAFF
TRBJ2-7,TRBV12-5,.,CASGLSTGGAPPYEQYF
TRBJ2-7,TRBV7-9,.,CASSLLKGGLDEQYF
TRBJ2-1,TRBV24-1,TRBD2,CATSGGGRAVYEQFF
TRBJ2-1,TRBV5-1,.,CASSLGWSGIDEQFF
TRBJ2-7,TRBV6-6,TRBD1,CASSLRQGPYEQYF
TRBJ2-2,TRBV14,TRBD1,CASSIRTGAIPGELFF
TRBJ2-2,TRBV3-1/TRBV3-2,.,CASSQGQINTGELFF
TRBJ1-6,TRBV13,TRBD1,CASSLRTGVSSSPLHF
TRBJ2-1,TRBV4-2,TRBD2,CASSQVGGLAGAQLVF
TRBJ2-3,TRBV3-1/TRBV3-2,TRBD2,CASSQALLSLSGRGDTQYF
TRBJ1-2,TRBV5-1,.,CASSLAYSRGKNYGYTF
TRBJ1-1,TRBV19,TRBD1,CASSPRQGRMKTEAFF
TRBJ2-3,TRBV7-9,.,CASSLATSTDTQYF